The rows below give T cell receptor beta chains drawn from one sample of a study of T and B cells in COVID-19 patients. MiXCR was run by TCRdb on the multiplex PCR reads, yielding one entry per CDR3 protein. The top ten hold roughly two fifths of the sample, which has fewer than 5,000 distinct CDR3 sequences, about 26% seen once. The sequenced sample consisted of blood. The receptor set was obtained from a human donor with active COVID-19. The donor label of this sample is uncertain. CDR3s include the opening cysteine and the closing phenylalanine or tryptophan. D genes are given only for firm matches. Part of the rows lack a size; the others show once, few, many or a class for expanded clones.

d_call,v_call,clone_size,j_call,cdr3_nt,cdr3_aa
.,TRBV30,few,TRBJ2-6,TGTGCCTGGAGTGGAACTCCACTCGGGGCCAACGTCCTGACTTTC,CAWSGTPLGANVLTF
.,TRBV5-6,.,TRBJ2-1,TGTGCCAGCAGCTCCCAGGGGTCTAGCTCCTACAATGAGCAGTTCTTC,CASSSQGSSSYNEQFF
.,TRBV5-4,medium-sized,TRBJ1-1,TGTGCCAGCAGCTTTTGGTGGAGGGTGGGGGGGAACACTGAAGCTTTCTTT,CASSFWWRVGGNTEAFF
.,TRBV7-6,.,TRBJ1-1,TGTGCCAGCAGTGAATGGATGAACACTGAAGCTTTCTTT,CASSEWMNTEAFF
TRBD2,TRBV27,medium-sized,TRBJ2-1,TGTGCCAGCAGGCTAGCGGGCGAGCAGTTCTTC,CASRLAGEQFF
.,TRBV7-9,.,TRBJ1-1,TGTGCCAGCAGCTTAAGGCAGGGGAACACTGAAGCTTTCTTT,CASSLRQGNTEAFF
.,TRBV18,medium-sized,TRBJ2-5,TGTGCCAGCTCACCAGGAATCAGAGAGACCCAGTACTTC,CASSPGIRETQYF
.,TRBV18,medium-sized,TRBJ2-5,TGTGCCAGCTCACCCCAACACCCTATCGAGACCCAGTACTTC,CASSPQHPIETQYF
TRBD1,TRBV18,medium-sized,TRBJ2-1,TGTGCCAGCTCATCGCGACAGGGGGCCTCCTACAATGAGCAGTTCTTC,CASSSRQGASYNEQFF
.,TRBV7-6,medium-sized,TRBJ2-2,TGTGCCAGCAGCTTAGCCTCTAACACCGGGGAGCTGTTTTTT,CASSLASNTGELFF
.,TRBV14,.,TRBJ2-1,TGTGCCAGCAGCCAAGAAAGGGAGAGCTCCTACAATGAGCAGTTCTTC,CASSQERESSYNEQFF
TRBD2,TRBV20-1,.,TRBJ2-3,TGCAGTGCTAGACCCCTAGCGGGGGCAGGCATCCGGCGCACAGATACGCAGTATTTT,CSARPLAGAGIRRTDTQYF
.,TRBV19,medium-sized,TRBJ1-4,TGTGCCAGTAGTAGCCGGGCTAATGAAAAACTGTTTTTT,CASSSRANEKLFF
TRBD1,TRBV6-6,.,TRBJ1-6,TGTGCCAGCAGTACGAGGGGACAGGGGAATTCACCCCTCCACTTT,CASSTRGQGNSPLHF
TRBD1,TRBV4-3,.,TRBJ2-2,TGCGCCAGCAGCCGGAGGACAGGGGCCGACTCAAACACCGGGGAGCTGTTTTTT,CASSRRTGADSNTGELFF